This TCR beta chain stems from a study of early T cells in non-severe SARS-CoV-2 infection (dated by TCRdb to about 2021). The study in broad terms: TCR sequencing used bulk RNA from unsorted whole blood, so alpha and beta chains could not be paired. Summary of the overall study and its limitations: Matching against VDJdb was skewed toward anti-spike CD8 responses, likely underestimated virus-specific expansions, and missed private and CD4 specificities.

The CDR3 spans 16 residues, from the cysteine through the phenylalanine. Of the read, only the CDR3 DNA is kept; its 48 bases are in frame from base 1. V was cut back by 0 bases and J by 0 bases, leaving a gap of 9 bases between them. As encoded in the germline V gene, CDR1 is SNHLY while CDR2 is FYNNEI. This clonotype was counted at least ten times. Its antigen is not yet known. One base away there is no much larger clone; base qualities are not given. Libraries were prepared through 5' RACE. Sequencing relied on a NextSeq 500. In the TCR library protocol, unique molecular identifiers were attached to individual cDNA molecules to correct for PCR bias and sequencing error. Sequencing covered both TCR alpha and beta chains, and within each sample the abundances of alpha and beta sequences were tightly co-correlated. From the authors' description of their analysis: V gene, J gene and CDR3 annotation of TCR sequences was performed with Decombinator V4. Expanded TCRs were defined as changing significantly between any two time points under a Poisson model with p below 0.0001. TCR abundances were normalised to the total number of TCRs sequenced per sample and were expressed as counts per million. MAIT TCRs were defined by TRAV1-2 paired with TRAJ12, TRAJ20 or TRAJ33, and iNKT TCRs by TRAV10 paired with TRAJ18. A search of VDJdb, accessed on 1 November 2021, was run for TCRs annotated to CMV, EBV and SARS-CoV-2, with TCRs annotated for multiple antigens excluded. TCRdb reworked the public reads: Q25 trimming with fastp, MiXCR clone assembly, productive beta chains retained. Entries that share a CDR3 protein sequence are merged under the most common genes and DNA. The V and J calls, along with clone size, are taken from TCRdb and not from the paper's own processing. For this sample there are roughly 50,000 distinct CDR3 sequences; roughly 5.9% appear just once. Of the sample, 4.5% to 5.5% is held by the ten largest clones.

Set within a cohort of healthcare workers in London, UK, this nested case-control study involved weekly PCR testing of nasopharyngeal swabs along with blood sampling. Between 23 and 31 March 2020, the week of the UK lockdown, healthcare workers were enrolled and then followed up weekly for as long as 16 weeks. The chain is encoded by TRBV2 joined to TRBJ2-4; confidence is insufficient to name the D gene. This clonotype was obtained from an adult who was a healthcare worker with PCR-confirmed SARS-CoV-2 infection or an uninfected control (not recorded which). Sequenced sample: whole blood. The CDR3 has the sequence CASSEARFLAKNIQYF. The DNA sequence reads TGTGCCAGCAGTGAAGCGCGTTTTTTAGCCAAAAACATTCAGTACTTC.